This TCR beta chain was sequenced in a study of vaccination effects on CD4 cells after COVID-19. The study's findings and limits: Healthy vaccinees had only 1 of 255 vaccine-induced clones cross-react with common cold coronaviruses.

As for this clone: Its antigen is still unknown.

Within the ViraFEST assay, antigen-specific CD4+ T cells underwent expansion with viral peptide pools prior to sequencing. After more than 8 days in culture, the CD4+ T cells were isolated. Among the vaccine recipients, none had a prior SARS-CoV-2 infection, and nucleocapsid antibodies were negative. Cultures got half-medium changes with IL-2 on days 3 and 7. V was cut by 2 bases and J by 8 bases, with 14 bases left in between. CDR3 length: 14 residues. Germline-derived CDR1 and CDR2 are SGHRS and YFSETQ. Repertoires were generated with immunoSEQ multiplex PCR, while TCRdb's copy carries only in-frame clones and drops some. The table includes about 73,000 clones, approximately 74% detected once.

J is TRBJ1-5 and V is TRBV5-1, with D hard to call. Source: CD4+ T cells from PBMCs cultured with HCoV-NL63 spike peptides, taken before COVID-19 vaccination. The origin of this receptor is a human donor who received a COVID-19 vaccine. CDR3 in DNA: TGCGCCAGCAGCTTTGGCAGCGAAGACGAGCCCCAGCATTTT. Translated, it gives CASSFGSEDEPQHF.